The entry that follows covers one T cell receptor beta chain sequence. This sample is drawn from a study of blood T cell repertoires in COVID-19. Study overall: Researchers got acute and convalescent COVID-19 samples from the United States, Italy and Spain. PBMCs, B-cell-depleted T cells, or T cells were the source of the cDNA or gDNA that made up the material.

Germline V CDR1 and CDR2: DFQATT, SNEGSKA (reference sequence). V lost 3 bases and J 3 bases, leaving 19 bases between the germline ends. This CDR3 is 16 amino acids long. In the original processing: Estimation of nucleated cell counts was performed using reference gene primer amplification. The table came from immunoSEQ multiplex PCR; TCRdb's copy has only in-frame clones and leaves some out. V, J and clone size derive from that table, while D and trimming were established from the DNA sequence. The data contain 180,000 or so clones, about 78% of them singletons. The TCR originated in a woman aged 45-59 years with active or convalescent COVID-19. The J gene is TRBJ2-3, the V gene TRBV20-1; D possibly corresponds to TRBD2 (6 bases). The specimen was peripheral blood. The CDR3 protein is CSASIGSGGRTDTQYF. CDR3 coding DNA: TGCAGTGCTAGTATTGGTTCCGGGGGTAGGACAGATACGCAGTATTTT.